Following are 14 T cell receptor beta chains from one sample sequenced in a study of blood T cells in healthy people across ages. A second PCR, run for about 6 to 11 cycles, used a sample-barcoded 5' primer plus a J-beta primer mix. Each CDR3 protein gets one entry after TCRdb re-called the 5' RACE reads with MiXCR. The repertoire holds 2 million or so distinct CDR3 sequences, roughly 52% seen once, with less than 2.5% in the top ten. The sequencing input was blood. The receptors here all came from a woman between 35 and 50 years old in good health.

V and J are TRBV7-2 and TRBJ1-6; D may be TRBD1 (5 bases). The CDR3 runs 13 residues. The V and J ends lost 5 bases and 11 bases respectively, with 13 bases between them. CDR1 is SGHTA and CDR2 is FQGNSA in the germline V gene. DNA for the CDR3: TGTGCCAGCAGCACTCAGGGAACGCCACCCCTCCACTTT. This sequence encodes CASSTQGTPPLHF.

Only a few counts were recorded for this clonotype. The J gene is TRBJ2-1, the V gene TRBV4-3; 14 bases agree with TRBD2. The CDR3 consists of 18 residues. Trimming at V came to 2 bases and at J to 10 bases, leaving 13 bases not matched to a gene. Germline CDR1 LGHNA, CDR2 YSLEER. The CDR3 region has the DNA TGCGCCAGCAGCCAATGGACTAGCGGGGGGACAGGGGAAAACGAGCAGTTCTTC. Protein sequence: CASSQWTSGGTGENEQFF.

The chain couples TRBV7-2 to TRBJ2-3; D unresolved. Deletions cut 4 bases from V and 4 bases from J, with 9 bases between. The germline V gene encodes CDR1 SGHTA and CDR2 FQGNSA. The CDR3 runs to 13 residues. The CDR3, as DNA: TGTGCCAGCAGCTCATATACTGCAGATACGCAGTATTTT. Translating gives CASSSYTADTQYF.

V and J are TRBV6-2 or TRBV6-3 and TRBJ2-5; D gene uncertain. Trimming left V 3 bases short and J 5 bases short, with 10 bases between. Per the germline V gene, CDR1 is MNHEY and CDR2 is SVGEGT. This CDR3 comprises 13 residues. Here the CDR3 reads CASSYRTVETQYF. As DNA, the CDR3 is TGTGCCAGCAGTTATAGAACAGTGGAGACCCAGTACTTC.

CDR3 in amino acids: CASSQDPIAAADTQYF. The CDR3, as DNA: TGCGCCAGCAGCCAAGACCCTATAGCGGCAGCAGATACGCAGTATTTT. This rearrangement joins TRBV4-3 to TRBJ2-3, with D tentatively TRBD2 (6 bases). The germline V gene encodes CDR1 LGHNA and CDR2 YSLEER. There are 16 residues in the CDR3. Trimming removed 0 bases at V and 4 bases at J, with 14 bases between.

This clonotype has a count of ten or more. The junction differs from germline at one of its ends, possibly a read error. The gene calls are TRBV5-1 and TRBJ2-7; TRBD2 matches at 10 bases. The germline gives CDR1 SGHRS, CDR2 YFSETQ. The CDR3 covers 15 residues. CDR3 protein: CASSLTSGDTYEQYF. The CDR3 nucleotides are TGTGCCAGCAGTCTAACTAGCGGGGACACCTACGAGCAGTACTTC.

Only one count was recorded for this clonotype. V gene TRBV27 combines with J gene TRBJ2-3, with 11 bases lining up with TRBD2. CDR3 size: 20 residues. J gave up 2 bases and V 3 bases, and 16 bases lay outside the gene matches. The germline V gene has CDR1 MNHEY and CDR2 SMNVEV (reference sequence). Here the CDR3 DNA reads TGTGCCAGCAGTTTCAGCCCTCGTACTAGCGGGGGTGGTTTCACAGATACGCAGTATTTT. It specifies CASSFSPRTSGGGFTDTQYF.

This clonotype showed up just a few times. The chain couples TRBV11-1 to TRBJ2-5; D may match TRBD1 or TRBD2 (5 bases each). This CDR3 contains 19 residues. Per the germline V gene, CDR1 is SGHAT and CDR2 is FQDESV (reference sequence). Trimming cost V 1 base and J 3 bases, with 24 bases left between them. The DNA of the CDR3 is TGTGCCAGCAGCTTAGTGGGGACCCTCCAGGGATTAAGAGAAGAGACCCAGTACTTC. This codes for CASSLVGTLQGLREETQYF.

This clonotype occurred a few times. This sequence joins TRBV12-3 or TRBV12-4 and TRBJ2-4; D remains ambiguous. This CDR3 comprises 13 residues. The ends were cut back, 3 bases at V and 7 bases at J, with 10 bases in the middle. The DNA of the CDR3 is TGTGCCAGCAGTTTCAGCGTGGGGAACATTCAGTACTTC. This encodes CASSFSVGNIQYF.

The V gene is TRBV20-1, the J gene TRBJ1-3; a weak D match, TRBD1 (6 bases). The CDR3 is made up of 16 amino acids. Trimming shortened V by 1 base and J by 0 bases, and 13 bases separated the two germline ends. The germline gives CDR1 DFQATT, CDR2 SNEGSKA (reference sequence). DNA of the CDR3: TGCAGTGCTAGAGTAGGGGGGGCCTACTCTGGAAACACCATATATTTT. This sequence encodes CSARVGGAYSGNTIYF.

V and J are TRBV6-2 or TRBV6-3 and TRBJ2-3; no clear D. CDR1 and CDR2 (germline): MNHEY, SVGEGT. This CDR3 has 15 residues. Trimming pared 6 bases from V and 1 base from J, leaving 14 bases between. Written as DNA, the CDR3 is TGTGCCAGCAGCTTCCCTGGGCGCGGCACAGATACGCAGTATTTT. This codes for CASSFPGRGTDTQYF.

A single count supports this clonotype. This CDR3 reads CSASRVGEGGLDIQYF. In DNA form, the CDR3 reads TGCAGTGCTAGTAGGGTGGGGGAGGGGGGGCTGGACATTCAGTACTTC. The chain is built from TRBV20-1 and TRBJ2-4; D possibly corresponds to TRBD2 (7 bases). Trimming removed 3 bases at V and 8 bases at J, with 23 bases between. Germline V gene sequence: CDR1 DFQATT, CDR2 SNEGSKA (reference sequence). This CDR3 region has 16 residues.

The rearrangement joins TRBV20-1 to TRBJ2-3; 15 bases match TRBD2. With V trimmed by 4 bases and J by 5 bases, 7 bases remained unmatched. Germline V gives CDR1 DFQATT, CDR2 SNEGSKA (reference sequence). This CDR3 is 16 amino acids long. CDR3 nucleotides: TGCAGTGCTACTTCGGGACTAGCGGGGGGTGTAGATACGCAGTATTTT. This gives the protein CSATSGLAGGVDTQYF.

The J gene is TRBJ2-7, the V gene TRBV5-6, with TRBD1 as a possible D gene (5 bases). The CDR3 covers 14 residues. The V and J ends lost 0 bases and 7 bases respectively, with 14 bases between them. From germline, CDR1 is SGHDT and CDR2 YYEEEE. CDR3 coding DNA: TGTGCCAGCAGCTTGGGGACACTGTTTTGGGAGCAGTACTTC. Protein sequence: CASSLGTLFWEQYF.